This record covers a single T cell receptor beta chain. The CDR3 loop spans 17 amino acids. Germline CDR1 reads SGHTA; CDR2 reads FQGNSA. V was clipped by 5 bases and J by 3 bases; unmatched bases: 9. The data originate from a study of blood T cell repertoires in COVID-19. Study information: Nucleic acid was either cDNA or gDNA, and it came from T cells, B-cell-depleted T cells, or PBMCs.

Data came from immunoSEQ multiplex PCR; TCRdb stores just in-frame clones and leaves some out. The data show 220,000 or so clones, with 82% seen just once and 1.9% held by the top ten. The TCR originated in a woman aged 80 or over with acute or convalescent COVID-19. The material sequenced was peripheral blood. The J gene is TRBJ2-3, the V gene TRBV7-2; the match to TRBD2 covers 12 bases. CDR3 in amino acids: CASSLRLAGVETDTQYF. DNA of the CDR3: TGTGCCAGCAGCCTCCGACTAGCGGGAGTAGAAACAGATACGCAGTATTTT.